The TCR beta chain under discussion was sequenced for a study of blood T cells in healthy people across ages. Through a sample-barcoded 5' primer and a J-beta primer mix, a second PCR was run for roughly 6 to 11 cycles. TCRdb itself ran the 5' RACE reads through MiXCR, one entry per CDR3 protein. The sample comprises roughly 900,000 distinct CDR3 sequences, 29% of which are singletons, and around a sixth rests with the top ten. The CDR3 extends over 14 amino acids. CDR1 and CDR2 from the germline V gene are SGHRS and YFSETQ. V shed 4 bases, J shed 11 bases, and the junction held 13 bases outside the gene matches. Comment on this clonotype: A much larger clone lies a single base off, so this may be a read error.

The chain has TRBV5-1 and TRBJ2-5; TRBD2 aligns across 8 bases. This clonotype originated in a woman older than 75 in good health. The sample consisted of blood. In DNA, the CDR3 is TGCGCCAGCAGCCCCCCGGGGGGGAACTACGCGCAGTACTTC. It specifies CASSPPGGNYAQYF.